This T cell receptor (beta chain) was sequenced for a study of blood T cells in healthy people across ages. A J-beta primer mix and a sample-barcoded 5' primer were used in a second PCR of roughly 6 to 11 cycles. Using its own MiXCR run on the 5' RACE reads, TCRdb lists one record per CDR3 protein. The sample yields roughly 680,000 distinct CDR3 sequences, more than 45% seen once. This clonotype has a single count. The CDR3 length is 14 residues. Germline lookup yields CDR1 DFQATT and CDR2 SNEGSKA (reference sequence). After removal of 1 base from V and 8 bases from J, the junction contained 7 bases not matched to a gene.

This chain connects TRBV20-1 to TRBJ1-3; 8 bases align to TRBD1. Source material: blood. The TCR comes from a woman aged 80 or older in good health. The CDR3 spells CSARAPGQGHTIYF. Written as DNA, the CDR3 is TGCAGTGCTAGAGCCCCAGGACAGGGCCACACCATATATTTT.